Below, 27 T cell receptor beta chains from the same sample are listed, as sequenced in a study of T cells in Graves' hyperthyroidism and ophthalmopathy. Template material for amplifying TCR beta CDR3 regions consisted of RNA transcripts. HTBI primers were used for first-round RT-PCR of the TCR CDR3. TCRdb itself ran the multiplex PCR reads through MiXCR, one entry per CDR3 protein. The table shows about 500,000 distinct CDR3 sequences, with around 16% occurring only once. Material: blood. The receptors were gathered from a woman aged 30 to 39 with Graves' ophthalmopathy.

A few counts support this clonotype. The chain employs TRBV6-1 and TRBJ1-6; the match to TRBD1 covers 8 bases. Per the germline V gene, CDR1 is MNHNS and CDR2 is SASEGT. J was trimmed by 6 bases and V by 4 bases; bases with no gene match: 5. CDR3 size: 15 residues. CDR3 sequence reads: CASSVEDRVNSPLHF. In nucleotides, the CDR3 is TGTGCCAGCAGTGTAGAGGACAGGGTTAATTCACCCCTCCACTTT.

In this sample, this clonotype turned up many times. The chain uses TRBV5-1 and TRBJ2-1, with D tentatively TRBD2 (5 bases). Germline V lookup: CDR1 SGHRS, CDR2 YFSETQ. V lost 0 bases to trimming and J lost 4 bases, with 11 bases between them. The CDR3 extends over 15 amino acids. The CDR3 reads CASSLAGLTYNEQFF. The CDR3 nucleotides read TGCGCCAGCAGCTTGGCCGGACTGACTTACAATGAGCAGTTCTTC.

This clonotype showed up many times. This chain links TRBV28 with TRBJ2-1; 12 nucleotides align to TRBD2. Germline-derived CDR1 and CDR2 are MDHEN and SYDVKM. The CDR3 extends over 20 amino acids. With 3 bases clipped from V and 7 bases from J, the junction kept 19 bases outside the gene matches. The DNA of the CDR3 is TGTGCCAGCAGTTTGATTTGGGCTAGCGGGAGGGCCGGGAGTTTGAATGAGCAGTTCTTC. Amino acid sequence: CASSLIWASGRAGSLNEQFF.

V gene TRBV7-9 combines with J gene TRBJ2-7; 13 bases align to TRBD2. The CDR3 totals 16 residues. V shed 5 bases, J shed 5 bases, and the junction held 9 bases outside the gene matches. Germline V lookup: CDR1 SEHNR, CDR2 FQNEAQ (reference sequence). CDR3 sequence: CASSTTSGRAVNEQYF. In nucleotides, the CDR3 is TGTGCCAGCAGCACTACTAGCGGGAGGGCCGTAAACGAGCAGTACTTC.

In its sample, this clonotype was seen a few times. The V and J genes are TRBV19 and TRBJ1-2, with no clear D. Germline assignment: CDR1 LNHDA and CDR2 SQIVND (reference sequence). V was shortened by 8 bases and J by 5 bases, with 12 bases between the two germline ends. This CDR3 is 12 amino acids long. The CDR3 is CASGTPTYGYTF. As DNA, the CDR3 is TGTGCCAGTGGAACACCTACTTATGGCTACACCTTC.

This clonotype was recorded many times. The chain carries TRBV7-2 and TRBJ2-1; D possibly corresponds to TRBD1 (6 bases). CDR3 length equals 16 residues. V shed 5 bases and J shed 0 bases, with 14 bases lying between them. CDR1 is SGHTA and CDR2 is FQGNSA in the germline V gene. The chain's CDR3 is CASSPQGLSSYNEQFF. CDR3 coding DNA: TGTGCCAGCAGCCCTCAGGGGCTAAGCTCCTACAATGAGCAGTTCTTC.

The CDR3 sequence: CASARAGGANTEAFF. The CDR3 coding sequence is TGTGCCAGCGCGAGGGCAGGGGGCGCTAACACTGAAGCTTTCTTT. V is TRBV19 and J is TRBJ1-1; TRBD1 aligns across 8 bases. This CDR3 is built from 15 residues. V shed 9 bases and J 2 bases; nucleotides not matched to a gene: 11. The germline gives CDR1 LNHDA, CDR2 SQIVND (reference sequence).

This clonotype was seen a handful of times. The chain joins TRBV19 to TRBJ2-1; D is unclear. CDR3 length: 14 residues. Germline V lookup: CDR1 LNHDA, CDR2 SQIVND (reference sequence). V lost 2 bases and J lost 5, with 10 bases in between. CDR3 in amino acids: CASSILYRNNEQFF. CDR3 in DNA: TGTGCCAGTAGTATATTGTATAGAAACAATGAGCAGTTCTTC.

The V call is TRBV28, the J call TRBJ2-7; 11 positions agree with TRBD1. The V and J ends lost 8 bases and 4 bases, in that order; junction bases with no gene match: 7. Germline V gives CDR1 MDHEN, CDR2 SYDVKM. The CDR3 is made up of 14 amino acids. CDR3 sequence: CASDIGQGAYEQYF. Written as DNA, the CDR3 is TGTGCCAGCGATATCGGACAGGGGGCTTACGAGCAGTACTTC.

This clonotype has at least ten counts. The rearrangement links TRBV18 to TRBJ1-1; a weak D match, TRBD1 (5 bases). There are 16 residues in the CDR3. The V gene lost 4 bases and the J gene lost 2 bases, with 17 bases spanning the gap. Germline values: CDR1 KGHSH, CDR2 LQKENI. CDR3 in amino acids: CASSLGAPGTNTEAFF. For the CDR3, the DNA is TGTGCCAGCTCACTTGGCGCCCCGGGGACTAACACTGAAGCTTTCTTT.

This clonotype was observed a handful of times. The chain employs TRBV7-9 and TRBJ2-5, with D tentatively TRBD2 (6 bases). The CDR3 totals 15 residues. Trimming left V 0 bases short and J 2 bases short, with 10 bases between. In germline, CDR1 is SEHNR, CDR2 FQNEAQ (reference sequence). The chain's CDR3 is CASSLAWREQETQYF. Written as DNA, the CDR3 is TGTGCCAGCAGCTTAGCTTGGAGGGAGCAAGAGACCCAGTACTTC.

This chain connects TRBV3-1 to TRBJ2-2; 14 nucleotides match TRBD2. Germline loops: CDR1 LGHDT, CDR2 YNNKEL (reference sequence). The length of the CDR3 is 17 residues. Trimming at V came to 5 bases and at J to 8 bases, leaving 10 bases not matched to a gene. CDR3 nucleotide sequence: TGTGCCAGCAGCGCACGGGGGACTAGCGGGAGCCCTGGGGAGCTGTTTTTT. This sequence encodes CASSARGTSGSPGELFF.

This clonotype came up many times. The CDR3 DNA is TGTGCCAGCAGATATCCGGGACAGGGGACCGGGGAGCTGTTTTTT. This encodes CASRYPGQGTGELFF. This chain connects TRBV2 to TRBJ2-2, with TRBD1 matching over 10 bases. Germline CDR1 reads SNHLY; CDR2 reads FYNNEI. This CDR3 spans 15 amino acids. V was pared by 6 bases and J by 5 bases, with 6 bases of the junction left unmatched.

In its sample, this clonotype was seen many times. The chain is built from TRBV7-2 and TRBJ1-1; 7 nucleotides match TRBD1. Unmatched junction bases numbered 6, after V lost 5 bases and J lost 0 bases. This CDR3 spans 15 amino acids. Germline lookup yields CDR1 SGHTA and CDR2 FQGNSA. The CDR3 sequence is CASSRQTGLNTEAFF. As DNA, the CDR3 is TGTGCCAGCAGCCGTCAGACAGGGTTGAACACTGAAGCTTTCTTT.

This sequence joins TRBV15 and TRBJ2-7; the D gene could be TRBD1 or TRBD2 (5 bases each). This CDR3 is 14 amino acids long. Trimming left V 0 bases short and J 5 bases short, with 11 bases between. CDR1 is LNHNV, CDR2 YYDKDF, per germline (reference sequence). CDR3 sequence (DNA): TGTGCCACCAGCAGAGATTTTGGGGACCACGAGCAGTACTTC. Protein: CATSRDFGDHEQYF.

The chain recombines TRBV20-1 with TRBJ2-7; the match to TRBD2 covers 12 bases. The CDR3 runs 14 residues. Germline V gives CDR1 DFQATT, CDR2 SNEGSKA (reference sequence). J gave up 2 bases and V 5 bases, and 4 bases lay outside the gene matches. For the CDR3, the DNA is TGCAGTGCTGTTAGACTAGCGGGAGCCTACGAGCAGTACTTC. Translated: CSAVRLAGAYEQYF.

In this sample, this clonotype turned up many times. The chain combines TRBV20-1 with TRBJ2-1, with a possible D match to TRBD2 (5 bases). V lost 6 bases and J lost 7, with 22 bases in between. This CDR3 contains 15 residues. The germline gives CDR1 DFQATT, CDR2 SNEGSKA (reference sequence). As DNA, the CDR3 is TGCAGTGCCCCCGAGGGTGCTAATCATAGGAATGAGCAGTTCTTC. Amino acids: CSAPEGANHRNEQFF.

This clonotype was counted only a few times. The genes are TRBV5-1 and TRBJ2-5; 7 nucleotides line up with TRBD2. Germline V gene lookup returns CDR1 SGHRS and CDR2 YFSETQ. This CDR3 region has 15 residues. J was trimmed by 5 bases and V by 0 bases; bases with no gene match: 7. The CDR3 DNA reads TGCGCCAGCAGCTTGGAACCGGGAGGACTTGAGACCCAGTACTTC. Translating gives CASSLEPGGLETQYF.

This clonotype was detected many times. The chain has TRBV12-3 or TRBV12-4 and TRBJ2-2; TRBD1 aligns across 8 bases. This CDR3 is 15 amino acids long. V shed 1 base and J 6 bases; nucleotides not matched to a gene: 4. Here the CDR3 DNA reads TGTGCCAGCAGTTTAGGAGCACAGGGGGCCGGGGAGCTGTTTTTT. Its protein product is CASSLGAQGAGELFF.

This clonotype was recorded many times. The rearrangement uses TRBV20-1 and TRBJ2-5; either TRBD1 or TRBD2 may supply D (6 bases each). Germline V gene lookup returns CDR1 DFQATT and CDR2 SNEGSKA (reference sequence). Trimming stripped 7 bases from V and 1 base from J, with 10 bases between. This CDR3 comprises 12 residues. The DNA for the CDR3 is TGCAGTGGGGGGGCCCCCCAAGAGACCCAGTACTTC. It is translated as CSGGAPQETQYF.

This clonotype was seen a few times. The chain recombines TRBV12-3 or TRBV12-4 with TRBJ2-1; D ambiguous. Trimming shortened V by 6 bases and J by 4 bases, and 13 bases separated the two germline ends. This CDR3 is built from 14 residues. CDR3 sequence: CASSPPAGYNEQFF. The CDR3 DNA reads as TGTGCCAGCAGCCCACCGGCCGGGTACAATGAGCAGTTCTTC.

Ten or more counts support this clonotype. V and J are TRBV7-9 and TRBJ2-1; TRBD2 agrees at 9 bases. Germline V gene sequence: CDR1 SEHNR, CDR2 FQNEAQ (reference sequence). The CDR3 extends over 13 amino acids. Germline trimming cut 6 bases from V and 15 bases from J; bases unmatched to any gene: 12. Written as DNA, the CDR3 is TGTGCCAGCAGTCGTAGCGGGAGTTCCCGACGGTTCTTC. Amino acids: CASSRSGSSRRFF.

The chain links TRBV6-1 to TRBJ2-2, with 7 bases matching TRBD2. CDR3 length: 15 amino acids. Germline V lookup: CDR1 MNHNS, CDR2 SASEGT. J was trimmed by 5 bases and V by 4 bases; bases with no gene match: 7. CDR3 in amino acids: CASSVSGGITGELFF. Written as DNA, the CDR3 is TGTGCCAGCAGTGTATCGGGAGGTATTACCGGGGAGCTGTTTTTT.

This clonotype has ten or more counts. The chain is built from TRBV12-3 or TRBV12-4 and TRBJ2-2, with D possibly matching TRBD2 (5 bases). Trimming shortened V by 3 bases and J by 1 base, and 12 bases separated the two germline ends. The CDR3 runs 16 residues. The CDR3 is CASSFVVAMNTGELFF. CDR3 bases: TGTGCCAGCAGTTTTGTTGTAGCGATGAACACCGGGGAGCTGTTTTTT.

On this clonotype itself: One base away lies a much larger clone, so this may be a sequencing read error. The genes are TRBV2 and TRBJ2-3; TRBD2 matches at 10 bases. V trimming: 5 bases; J trimming: 6 bases; junction bases outside the gene matches: 8. The germline gives CDR1 SNHLY, CDR2 FYNNEI. This CDR3 comprises 15 residues. This CDR3 is CASSPKREGPDTQYF. The CDR3 region has the DNA TGTGCCAGCAGTCCCAAGCGGGAGGGCCCCGATACGCAGTATTTT. The full variable domain, its missing parts supplied by reference TRBV2 and TRBJ2-3, is EPEVTQTPSHQVTQMGQEVILRCVPISNHLYFYWYRQILGQKVEFLVSFYNNEISEKSEIFDDQFSVERPDGSNFTLKIRSTKLEDSAMYFCASSPKREGPDTQYFGPGTRLTVL.

The table lists this clonotype with many counts. The gene calls are TRBV28 and TRBJ1-2; 12 nucleotides match TRBD1. From germline, CDR1 is MDHEN and CDR2 SYDVKM. CDR3 length equals 16 residues. V gave up 7 bases and J gave up 6 bases; unmatched junction bases: 12. The CDR3 region has the DNA TGTGCCAGCATTCAGTGGGGACAGGGGGCTTCTGATGGCTACACCTTC. Translation gives CASIQWGQGASDGYTF.

The sample holds a few counts of this clonotype. This chain joins TRBV24-1 and TRBJ2-3, with D perhaps TRBD2 (6 bases). Germline V CDR1 and CDR2: KGHDR, SFDVKD. This CDR3 has 16 residues. V was pared by 3 bases and J by 8 bases, with 20 bases between. CDR3 coding DNA: TGTGCCACCAGTGATGGGGGACTGCTTTCGTTCTCTACGCAGTATTTT. Protein product: CATSDGGLLSFSTQYF.